This T cell receptor (beta chain) was recovered during a study of metastatic and nonmetastatic thyroid tumors. About the study: The study looked at repertoires side by side in blood and in tumor or nodule tissue from malignant and benign thyroid patients.

This clone was detected ten times or more. At one boundary the junction diverges from the germline segment, which might be a read error. Other DNA sequences within the sample encode an identical CDR3. TCRdb called clones again from the PCR reads with MiXCR. The sample records 25,000 to 35,000 clones, roughly 17% being singletons. Treatment of any kind had been given to no patient before thyroid surgery. Sequencing used blood. The source of this sequence is a female donor with papillary thyroid cancer or a benign thyroid nodule (not recorded which). Some clones in this sample may be carry-over from other donors' samples.

CDR3 DNA: TGTGCCAGCAGTGACCCAAAGGTAATTGGCGCCCACCTGAACACTGAAGCTTTCTTC. Translating gives CASSDPKVIGAHLNTEAFF. V gene TRBV6-4 combines with J gene TRBJ1-1; D not certain. CDR1 and CDR2 from the germline V gene are MRHNA and SNTAGT. The CDR3 is made up of 19 amino acids.